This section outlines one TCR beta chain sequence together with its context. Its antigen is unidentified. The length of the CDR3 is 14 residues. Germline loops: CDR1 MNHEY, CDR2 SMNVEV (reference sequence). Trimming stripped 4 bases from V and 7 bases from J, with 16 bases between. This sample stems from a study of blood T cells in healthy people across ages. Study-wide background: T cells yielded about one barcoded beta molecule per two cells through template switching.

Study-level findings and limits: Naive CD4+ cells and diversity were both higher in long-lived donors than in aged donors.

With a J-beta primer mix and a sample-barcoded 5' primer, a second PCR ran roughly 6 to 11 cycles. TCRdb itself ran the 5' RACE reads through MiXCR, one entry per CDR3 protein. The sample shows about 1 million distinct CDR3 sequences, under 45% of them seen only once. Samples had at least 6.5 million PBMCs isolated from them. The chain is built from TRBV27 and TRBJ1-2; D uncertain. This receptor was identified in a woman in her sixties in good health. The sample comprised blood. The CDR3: CASSSRGGYSGYTF. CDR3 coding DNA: TGTGCCAGCAGTTCCCGGGGAGGGTACAGTGGCTACACCTTC.